This TCR beta chain was documented in a study of blood T cell repertoires in COVID-19. Across the whole study: The samples span acute and convalescent COVID-19 from the United States, Italy and Spain. The analysed material was cDNA or gDNA that came from T cells, B-cell-depleted T cells, or PBMCs.

The authors' processing: It was from reference gene primer amplification that nucleated cell counts were estimated. The method was immunoSEQ multiplex PCR; TCRdb's version includes in-frame clones alone and lacks a portion of them. That table gives V, J and clone size, and the DNA gave D and trimming. The top ten clones hold roughly 3% of a sample with about 170,000 clones, around nine tenths of them seen once. The V gene end was trimmed by 1 base and the J gene end by 4 bases; junction bases not matched to a gene: 7. This CDR3 comprises 16 residues. Germline V CDR1 and CDR2: LGHDT, YNNKEL (reference sequence).

The chain carries TRBV3-1 (or the pseudogene TRBV3-2) and TRBJ2-7; the match to TRBD2 covers 10 bases. Sequencing was done on a sample of peripheral blood. This receptor was obtained from a man in his 70s with acute or convalescent COVID-19. CDR3 amino acids: CASSQATSGISYEQYF. In DNA form, the CDR3 reads TGTGCCAGCAGCCAAGCCACTAGCGGGATTTCGTACGAGCAGTACTTC.